This T cell receptor beta chain was profiled in a study of blood T cell repertoires in COVID-19. On the study more broadly: Donors in the United States, Italy and Spain gave samples during acute or convalescent COVID-19. Nucleic acid was either cDNA or gDNA, and it came from T cells, B-cell-depleted T cells, or PBMCs.

In the original analysis: Estimates of nucleated cell counts were drawn from the amplification of reference gene primers. Here immunoSEQ multiplex PCR was the method, and the copy in TCRdb shows in-frame clones only, minus some. The V and J calls and clone size come from that table; D and trimming were worked out from the DNA. The top ten clones hold less than 8.5% of a sample with some 120,000 clones, around 86% of them seen once. This CDR3 comprises 15 residues. CDR1 and CDR2 from the germline V gene are SGHKS and YYEKEE (reference sequence). The ends lost 4 bases at V and 4 bases at J; junction bases unmatched: 6.

The sequenced material came from peripheral blood. The chain joins TRBV5-5 to TRBJ2-1, with 9 bases lining up with TRBD1. This receptor was obtained from a man older than 75 with active or convalescent COVID-19. CDR3 sequence (DNA): TGTGCCAGCAGCCAACAGGGGGCTGTATACAATGAGCAGTTCTTC. Translation: CASSQQGAVYNEQFF.